This TCR beta chain stems from a study of blood T cell repertoires in COVID-19. Turning to the study itself: The analysed material was cDNA or gDNA that came from T cells, B-cell-depleted T cells, or PBMCs.

Individuals drawn from about two dozen US areas were about 18 to 100 years old. Method: immunoSEQ multiplex PCR; TCRdb's copy keeps in-frame clones and lacks some. The data show 350,000 to 400,000 clones, with 90% to 95% seen just once and roughly 0.9% held by the top ten. The CDR3 totals 15 residues. Trimming removed 2 bases from V and 4 bases from J, with 15 bases in between. Germline CDR1 is SEHNR and CDR2 is FQNEAQ (reference sequence). Sequencing was performed on PBMCs or T cells enriched from blood (not recorded which). The chain links TRBV7-9 to TRBJ2-7; no firm D call. The clonotype comes from a woman aged 40 to 55 who had been exposed to COVID-19. The CDR3, as DNA: TGTGCCAGCAGCTTACTGGCGGTCTCATGGTACGAGCAGTACTTC. It codes for CASSLLAVSWYEQYF.